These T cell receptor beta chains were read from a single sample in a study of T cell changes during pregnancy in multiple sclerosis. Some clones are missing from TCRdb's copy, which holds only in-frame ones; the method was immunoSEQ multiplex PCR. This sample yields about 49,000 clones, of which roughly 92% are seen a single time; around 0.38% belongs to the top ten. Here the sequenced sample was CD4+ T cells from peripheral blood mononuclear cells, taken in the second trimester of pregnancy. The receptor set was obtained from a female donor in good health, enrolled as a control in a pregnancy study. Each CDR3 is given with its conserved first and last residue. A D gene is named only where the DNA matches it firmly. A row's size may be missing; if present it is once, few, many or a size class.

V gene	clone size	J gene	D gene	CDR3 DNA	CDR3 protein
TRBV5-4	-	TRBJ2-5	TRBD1	TGTGCCAGCAGCCCGGACAGGTCGATTCAAGAGACCCAGTACTTC	CASSPDRSIQETQYF
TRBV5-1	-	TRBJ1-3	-	TGCGCCAGCAGCTTGGACACCTCTGGAAACACCATATATTTT	CASSLDTSGNTIYF
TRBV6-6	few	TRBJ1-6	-	TGTGCCAGCAGTTATTACCGGGACAATAATTCACCCCTCCACTTT	CASSYYRDNNSPLHF
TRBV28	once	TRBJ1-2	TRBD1	TGTGCCAGCAGAGATGACAGGGCCCTTAACTATGGCTACACCTTC	CASRDDRALNYGYTF
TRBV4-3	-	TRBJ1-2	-	TGCGCCAGCAGGCGACTGGGGCAGGGGTGGTGGATGTCCAACTATGGCTACACCTTC	CASRRLGQGWWMSNYGYTF
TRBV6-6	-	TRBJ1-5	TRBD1	TGTGCCAGCAGTTACGAGGGGGCAGGGCAGCCCCAGCATTTT	CASSYEGAGQPQHF
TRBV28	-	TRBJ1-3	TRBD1	TGTGCCAGCAGGAACACAGGGGGCGCTGGAAACACCATATATTTT	CASRNTGGAGNTIYF
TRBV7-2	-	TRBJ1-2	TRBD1	TGTGCCAGCAGCTTCAACGGACAGGGCAACTATGGCTACACCTTC	CASSFNGQGNYGYTF
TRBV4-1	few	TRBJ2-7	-	TGCGCCAGCAGCCCGCAGGGGTCCTACGAGCAGTACTTC	CASSPQGSYEQYF
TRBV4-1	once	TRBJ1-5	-	TGCGCCAGCAGCCGCTTGGGGGGTGGGCCCCAGCATTTT	CASSRLGGGPQHF
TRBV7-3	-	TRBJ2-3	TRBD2	TGTGCCAGCAGCTTATCGGACGGGGGGGACACAGATACGCAGTATTTT	CASSLSDGGDTDTQYF
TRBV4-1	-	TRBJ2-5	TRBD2	TGCGCCAGCAGTTCTAGCGGGGGGCCGGAAGAGACCCAGTACTTC	CASSSSGGPEETQYF
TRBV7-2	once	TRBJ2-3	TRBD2	TGTGCCAGCAGCCCCAGCGGGGGGGCGGATACGCAGTATTTT	CASSPSGGADTQYF
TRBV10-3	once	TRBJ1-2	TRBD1	TGTGCCACTACCCCGGGACAGGGTTATGGCTACACCTTC	CATTPGQGYGYTF
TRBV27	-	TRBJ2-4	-	TGTGCCAGCAGTTTAAATAGGAGGCCCGGCAAAAACATTCAGTACTTC	CASSLNRRPGKNIQYF
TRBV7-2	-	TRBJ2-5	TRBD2	TGTGCCAGCAGTCACAGCAGGCTAGCGGGGGCCACCCAAGAGACCCAGTACTTC	CASSHSRLAGATQETQYF
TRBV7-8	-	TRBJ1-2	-	TGTGCCAGCAGCTTAGACACGTGGCTTAACTATGGCTACACCTTC	CASSLDTWLNYGYTF
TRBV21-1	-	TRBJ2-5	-	TGTGCCAGCACCTCGACCCAGGCGGGGGGCCAAGAGACCCAGTACTTC	CASTSTQAGGQETQYF
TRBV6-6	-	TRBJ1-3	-	TGTGCCAGCAGAGCTTCACAGGGTAGCTCTGGAAACACCATATATTTT	CASRASQGSSGNTIYF
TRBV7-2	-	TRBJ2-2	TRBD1	TGTGCCAGCAGCTTATCCCGGACAGGGAGGACCGGGGAGCTGTTTTTT	CASSLSRTGRTGELFF
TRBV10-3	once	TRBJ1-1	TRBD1	TGTGCCATCACCCCAGACAGGGCGGCTGAAGCTTTCTTT	CAITPDRAAEAFF
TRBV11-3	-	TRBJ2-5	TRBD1	TGTGCCAGCAGCTTACAAGGACAGGGGCAAGAGACCCAGTACTTC	CASSLQGQGQETQYF
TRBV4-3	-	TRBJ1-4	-	TGCGCCAGCAGCTCAGCCCGGACGGACTATAATGAAAAACTGTTTTTT	CASSSARTDYNEKLFF
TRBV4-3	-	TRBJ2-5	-	TGCGCCAGCAGCCAAGATCGGGAGACCCAGTACTTC	CASSQDRETQYF
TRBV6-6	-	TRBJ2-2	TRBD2	TGTGCCAGCAGTTACGTCCCGGGGGGTCTAACCGGGGAGCTGTTTTTT	CASSYVPGGLTGELFF
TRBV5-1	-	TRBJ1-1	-	TGCGCCAGCAGCTTGGCGGGGGACACTGAAGCTTTCTTT	CASSLAGDTEAFF
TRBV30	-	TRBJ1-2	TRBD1	TGTGCCTGGAGCTTGGGGCAGGGGGATCGCTACACCTTC	CAWSLGQGDRYTF
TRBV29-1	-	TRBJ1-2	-	TGCAGCGTTGGGCAGGGCTATGGCTACACCTTC	CSVGQGYGYTF
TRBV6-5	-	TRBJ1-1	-	TGTGCCAGCAGTCGTACGGGGACAACCGAAGCTTTCTTT	CASSRTGTTEAFF
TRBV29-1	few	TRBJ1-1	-	TGCAGCGTCAAACAGGGTCTGGGCACTGAAGCTTTCTTT	CSVKQGLGTEAFF
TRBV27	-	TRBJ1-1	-	TGTGCCAGCAGTTTCGGGTATCTTGGTAACACTGAAGCTTTCTTT	CASSFGYLGNTEAFF
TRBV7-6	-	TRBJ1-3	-	TGTGCCAGCAGCTTAGAAGGGGGGGGAAACTCTGGAAACACCATATATTTT	CASSLEGGGNSGNTIYF
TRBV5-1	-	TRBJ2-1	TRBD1	TGCGCCAGCAGCTTCCGGGACAGGCCGAATGAGCAGTTCTTC	CASSFRDRPNEQFF
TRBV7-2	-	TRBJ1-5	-	TGTGCCAGCAGCCCCAACAGGGCCCACAATCAGCCCCAGCATTTT	CASSPNRAHNQPQHF
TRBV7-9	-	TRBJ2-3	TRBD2	TGTGCCAGCAGCTCGGGGGGACTAGGAACAGATACGCAGTATTTT	CASSSGGLGTDTQYF
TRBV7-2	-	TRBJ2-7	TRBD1	TGTGCCAGCAGCTTATACGGGACAGGGCCCTACGAGCAGTACTTC	CASSLYGTGPYEQYF
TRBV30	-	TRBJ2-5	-	TGTGCCTGGAGTGTACGGCAGGAAGAGACCCAGTACTTC	CAWSVRQEETQYF
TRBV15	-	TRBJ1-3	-	TGTGCCACCAGCAGAGATCCTGGCCCAGGCTCTGGAAACACCATATATTTT	CATSRDPGPGSGNTIYF
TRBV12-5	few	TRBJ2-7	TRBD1	TGTGCTAGTGGTCAAGGACAGGGGCCAGCCTACGAGCAGTACTTC	CASGQGQGPAYEQYF
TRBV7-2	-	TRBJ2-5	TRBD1	TGTGCCAGCAGCTTACAGACAGGGGGCCTCGAGACCCAGTACTTC	CASSLQTGGLETQYF
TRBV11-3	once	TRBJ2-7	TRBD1	TGTGCCAGCAGCCATTTCACAGGGGGCTCCTACGAGCAGTACTTC	CASSHFTGGSYEQYF
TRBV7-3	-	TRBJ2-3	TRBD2	TGTGCCAGCAGCACCTCCGGGACTAGGTTACATTTT	CASSTSGTRLHF
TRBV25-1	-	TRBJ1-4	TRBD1	TGTGCCAGCAGTGAATATGGGACAGCCTTTAATGAAAAACTGTTTTTT	CASSEYGTAFNEKLFF
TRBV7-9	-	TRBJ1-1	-	TGTGCCAGCAGCGTACCCGTAGGGGGACTGAACACTGAAGCTTTCTTT	CASSVPVGGLNTEAFF
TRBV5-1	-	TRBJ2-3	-	TGCGCCAGCAGCTTGGAGTCCCCGTCAGGCACAGATACGCAGTATTTT	CASSLESPSGTDTQYF
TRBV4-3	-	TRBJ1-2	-	TGCGCCAGCAGCCAAGATCGTAGAGGAGTGAACTATGGCTACACCTTC	CASSQDRRGVNYGYTF
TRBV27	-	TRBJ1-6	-	TGTGCCAGCAGTTTAACGGCGGCCATAGTTACTAGTTCACCCCTCCACTTT	CASSLTAAIVTSSPLHF
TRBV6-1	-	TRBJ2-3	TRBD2	TGTGCCAGCAGTGGCATACTAGCGGGGGGCCGAACGACAGATACGCAGTATTTT	CASSGILAGGRTTDTQYF
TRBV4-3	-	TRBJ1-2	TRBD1	TGCGCCAGCAGCCACCCCGGGACAGCACTCTATGGCTACACCTTC	CASSHPGTALYGYTF
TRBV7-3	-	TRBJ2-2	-	TGTGCCAGCAGCTCTCCGAACACCGGGGAGCTGTTTTTT	CASSSPNTGELFF
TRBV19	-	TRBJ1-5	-	TGTGCCAGTAGTATAGATGTTCTCCCCGACAGGAATCAGCCCCAGCATTTT	CASSIDVLPDRNQPQHF
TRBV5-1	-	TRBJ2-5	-	TGCGCCAGCAGCTTGGGTGGGGGGGCCGGAGAGACCCAGTACTTC	CASSLGGGAGETQYF
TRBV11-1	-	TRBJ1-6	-	TGTGCCAGCAGTATAGGGGCAGACGCACCCCTCCACTTT	CASSIGADAPLHF
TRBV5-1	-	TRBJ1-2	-	TGCGCCAGCAGCTTGGGACCAGGGGACTATGGCTACACCTTC	CASSLGPGDYGYTF
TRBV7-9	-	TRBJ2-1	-	TGTGCCAGCAGCTTTCGCAATGAGCAGTTCTTC	CASSFRNEQFF
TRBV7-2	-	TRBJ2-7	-	TGTGCCAGCAGCGTTTCAGGGGGCGGGGGCGAGCAGTACTTC	CASSVSGGGGEQYF